This TCR beta chain was documented in a study of cytomegalovirus exposure and HLA in healthy donors. On the study more broadly: Within an early data release were about 85 million unique TCRs drawn from HLA-typed donors.

A note on this clone: As yet, its antigen is unknown.

The CDR3 contains 15 residues. CDR1 MDHEN and CDR2 SYDVKM come from the germline V gene. Trimming stripped 8 bases from V and 0 bases from J, with 13 bases between. The PCR employed 60 Vbeta primers together with 13 Jbeta primers. Some clones are missing from TCRdb's copy, which holds only in-frame ones; the method was immunoSEQ multiplex PCR. The table records about 130,000 clones, approximately 63% of them present only once. Study results and caveats: It was reported that TCR beta sequences correctly inferred the HLA-A and HLA-B alleles for most subjects.

The sequencing input was PBMCs. This chain links TRBV28 with TRBJ2-2, with D possibly being TRBD2 (6 bases). The receptor's source is a woman in her sixties in good health and CMV-seropositive. The CDR3 loop is CASSRAGTNTGELFF. Here the CDR3 DNA reads TGTGCCAGCTCCAGAGCGGGTACGAACACCGGGGAGCTGTTTTTT.